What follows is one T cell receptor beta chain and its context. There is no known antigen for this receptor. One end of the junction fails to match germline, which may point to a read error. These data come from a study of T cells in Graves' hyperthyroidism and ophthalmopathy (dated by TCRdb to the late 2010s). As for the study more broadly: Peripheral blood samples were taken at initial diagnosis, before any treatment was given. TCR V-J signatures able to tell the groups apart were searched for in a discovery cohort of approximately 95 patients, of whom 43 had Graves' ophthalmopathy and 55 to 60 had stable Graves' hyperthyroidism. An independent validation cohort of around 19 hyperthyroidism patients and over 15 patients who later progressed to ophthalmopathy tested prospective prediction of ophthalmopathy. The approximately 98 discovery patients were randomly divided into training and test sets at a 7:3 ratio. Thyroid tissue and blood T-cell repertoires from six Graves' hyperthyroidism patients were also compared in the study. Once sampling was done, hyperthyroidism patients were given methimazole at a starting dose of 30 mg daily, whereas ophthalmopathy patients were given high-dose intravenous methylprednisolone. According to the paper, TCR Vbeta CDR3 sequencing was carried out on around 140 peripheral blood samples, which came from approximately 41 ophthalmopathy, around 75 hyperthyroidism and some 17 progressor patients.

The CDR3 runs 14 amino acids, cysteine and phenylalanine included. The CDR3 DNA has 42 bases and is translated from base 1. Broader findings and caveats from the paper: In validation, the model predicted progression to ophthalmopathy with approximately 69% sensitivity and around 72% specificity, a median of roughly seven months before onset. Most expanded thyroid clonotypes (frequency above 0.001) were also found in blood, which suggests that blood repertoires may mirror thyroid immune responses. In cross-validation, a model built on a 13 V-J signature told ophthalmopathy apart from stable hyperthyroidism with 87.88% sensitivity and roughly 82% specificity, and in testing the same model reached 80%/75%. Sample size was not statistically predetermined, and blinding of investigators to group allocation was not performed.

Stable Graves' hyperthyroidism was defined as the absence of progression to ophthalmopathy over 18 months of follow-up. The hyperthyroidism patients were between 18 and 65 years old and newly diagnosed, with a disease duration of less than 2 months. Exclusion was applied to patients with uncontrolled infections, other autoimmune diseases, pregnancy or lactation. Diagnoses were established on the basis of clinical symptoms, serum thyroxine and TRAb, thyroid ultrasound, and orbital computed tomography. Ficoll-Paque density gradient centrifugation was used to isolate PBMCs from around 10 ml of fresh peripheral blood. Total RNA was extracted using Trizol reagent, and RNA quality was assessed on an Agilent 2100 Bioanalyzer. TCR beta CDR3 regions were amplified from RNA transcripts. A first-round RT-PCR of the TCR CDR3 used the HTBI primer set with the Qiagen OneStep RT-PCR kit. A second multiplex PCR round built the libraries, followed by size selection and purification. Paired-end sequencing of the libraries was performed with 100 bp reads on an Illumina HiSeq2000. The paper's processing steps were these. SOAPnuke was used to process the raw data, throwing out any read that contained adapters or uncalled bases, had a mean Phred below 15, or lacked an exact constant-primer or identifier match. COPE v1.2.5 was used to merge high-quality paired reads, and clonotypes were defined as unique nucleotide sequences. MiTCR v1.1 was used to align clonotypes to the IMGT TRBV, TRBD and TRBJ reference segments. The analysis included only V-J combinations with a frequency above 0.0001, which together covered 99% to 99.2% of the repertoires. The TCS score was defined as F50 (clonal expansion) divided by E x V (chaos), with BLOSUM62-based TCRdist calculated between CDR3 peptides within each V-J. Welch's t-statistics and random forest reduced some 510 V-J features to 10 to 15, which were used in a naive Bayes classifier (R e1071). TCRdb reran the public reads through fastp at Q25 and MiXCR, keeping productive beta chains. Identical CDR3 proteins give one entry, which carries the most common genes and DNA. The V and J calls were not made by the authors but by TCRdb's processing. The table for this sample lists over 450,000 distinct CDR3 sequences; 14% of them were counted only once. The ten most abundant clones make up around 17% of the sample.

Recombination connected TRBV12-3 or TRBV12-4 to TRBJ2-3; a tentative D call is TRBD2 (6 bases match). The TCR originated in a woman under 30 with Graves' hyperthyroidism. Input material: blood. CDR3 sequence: CASSRRGVTDTRYF. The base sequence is TGTGCCAGCAGCCGGAGGGGAGTCACAGATACGCGGTATTTT.